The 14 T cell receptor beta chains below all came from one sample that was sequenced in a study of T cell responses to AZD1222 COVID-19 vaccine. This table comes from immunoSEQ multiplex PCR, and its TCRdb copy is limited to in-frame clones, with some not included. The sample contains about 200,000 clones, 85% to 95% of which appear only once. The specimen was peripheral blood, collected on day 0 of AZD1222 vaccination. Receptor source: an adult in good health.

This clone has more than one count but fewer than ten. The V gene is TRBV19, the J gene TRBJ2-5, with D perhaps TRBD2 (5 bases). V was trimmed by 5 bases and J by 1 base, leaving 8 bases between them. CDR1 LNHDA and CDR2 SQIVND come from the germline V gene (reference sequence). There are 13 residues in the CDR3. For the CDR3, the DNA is TGTGCCAGTAGTCGGGGAGCCCAAGAGACCCAGTACTTC. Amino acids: CASSRGAQETQYF.

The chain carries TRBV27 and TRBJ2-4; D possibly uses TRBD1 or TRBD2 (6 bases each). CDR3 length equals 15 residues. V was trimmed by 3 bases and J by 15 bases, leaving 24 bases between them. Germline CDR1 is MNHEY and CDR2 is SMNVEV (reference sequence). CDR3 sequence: CASSFPPGAGLTRYF. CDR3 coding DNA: TGTGCCAGCAGTTTCCCCCCGGGGGCAGGGCTAACGAGGTACTTC.

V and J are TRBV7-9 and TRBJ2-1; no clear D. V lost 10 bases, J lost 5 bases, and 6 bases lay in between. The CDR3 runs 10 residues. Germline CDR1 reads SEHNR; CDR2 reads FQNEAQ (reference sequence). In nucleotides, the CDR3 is TGTGCCACAGAAGACAATGAGCAGTTCTTC. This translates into CATEDNEQFF.

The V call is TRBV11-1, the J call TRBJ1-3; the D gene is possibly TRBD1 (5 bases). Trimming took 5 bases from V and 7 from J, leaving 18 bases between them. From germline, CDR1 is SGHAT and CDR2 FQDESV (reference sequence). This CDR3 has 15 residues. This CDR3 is CASSQSGTGKNTIYF. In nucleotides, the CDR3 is TGTGCCAGCAGCCAATCCGGGACTGGAAAGAACACCATATATTTT. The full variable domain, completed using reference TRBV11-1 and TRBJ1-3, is EAEVAQSPRYKITEKSQAVAFWCDPISGHATLYWYRQILGQGPELLVQFQDESVVDDSQLPKDRFSAERLKGVDSTLKIQPAELGDSAMYLCASSQSGTGKNTIYFGEGSWLTVV.

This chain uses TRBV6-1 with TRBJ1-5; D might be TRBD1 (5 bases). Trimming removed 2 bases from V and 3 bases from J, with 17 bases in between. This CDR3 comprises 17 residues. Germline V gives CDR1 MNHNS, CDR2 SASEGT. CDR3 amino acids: CASSESLRGKANQPQHF. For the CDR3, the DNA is TGTGCCAGCAGTGAATCCTTACGGGGCAAAGCCAATCAGCCCCAGCATTTT.

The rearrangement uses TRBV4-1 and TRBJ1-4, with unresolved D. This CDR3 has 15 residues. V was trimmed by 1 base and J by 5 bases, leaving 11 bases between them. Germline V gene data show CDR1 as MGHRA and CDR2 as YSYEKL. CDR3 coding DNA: TGCGCCAGCAGCCAAGCGACGGTTACGAATGAAAAACTGTTTTTT. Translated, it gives CASSQATVTNEKLFF.

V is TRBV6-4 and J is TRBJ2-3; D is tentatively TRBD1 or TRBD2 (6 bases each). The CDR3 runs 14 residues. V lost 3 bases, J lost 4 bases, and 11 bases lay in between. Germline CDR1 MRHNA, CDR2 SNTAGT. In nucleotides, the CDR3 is TGTGCCAGCAGTGAGGGGGGCTATTCAGATACGCAGTATTTT. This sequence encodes CASSEGGYSDTQYF.

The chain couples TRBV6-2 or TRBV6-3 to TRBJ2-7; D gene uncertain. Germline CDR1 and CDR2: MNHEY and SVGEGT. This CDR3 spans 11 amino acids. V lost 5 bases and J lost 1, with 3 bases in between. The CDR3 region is CASSESYEQYF. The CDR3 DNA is TGTGCCAGCAGTGAGTCCTACGAGCAGTACTTC.

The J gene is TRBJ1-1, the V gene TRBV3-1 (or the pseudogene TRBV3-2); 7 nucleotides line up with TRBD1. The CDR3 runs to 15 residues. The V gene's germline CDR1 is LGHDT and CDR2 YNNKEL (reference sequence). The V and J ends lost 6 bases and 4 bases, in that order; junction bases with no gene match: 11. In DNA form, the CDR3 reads TGTGCCAGCAGTCCAACCGGGACAGTGTCCACTGAAGCTTTCTTT. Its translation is CASSPTGTVSTEAFF.

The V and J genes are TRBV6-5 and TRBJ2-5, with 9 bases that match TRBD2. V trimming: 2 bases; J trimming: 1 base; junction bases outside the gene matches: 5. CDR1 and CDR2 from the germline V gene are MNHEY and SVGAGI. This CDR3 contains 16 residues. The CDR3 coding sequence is TGTGCCAGCAGTTACACGACTAGCGGTGGCCAAGAGACCCAGTACTTC. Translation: CASSYTTSGGQETQYF.

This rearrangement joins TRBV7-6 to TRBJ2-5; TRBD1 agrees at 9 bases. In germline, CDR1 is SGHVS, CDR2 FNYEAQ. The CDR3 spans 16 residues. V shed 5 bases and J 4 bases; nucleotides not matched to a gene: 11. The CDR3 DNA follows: TGTGCCAGCAGCCCGCGGACAGGGGATGTGGGAGAGACCCAGTACTTC. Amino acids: CASSPRTGDVGETQYF.

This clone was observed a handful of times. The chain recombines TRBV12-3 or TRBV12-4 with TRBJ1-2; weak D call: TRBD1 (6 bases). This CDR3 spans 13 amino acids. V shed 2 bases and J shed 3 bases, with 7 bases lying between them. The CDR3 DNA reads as TGTGCCAGCAGTTTAAACAGGGACTATGGCTACACCTTC. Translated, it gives CASSLNRDYGYTF.

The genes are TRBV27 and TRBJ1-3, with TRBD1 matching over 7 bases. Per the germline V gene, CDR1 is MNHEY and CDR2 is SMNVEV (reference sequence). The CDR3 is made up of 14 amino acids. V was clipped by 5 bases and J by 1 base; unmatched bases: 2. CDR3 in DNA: TGTGCCAGCAGTCGGACAGGATCTGGAAACACCATATATTTT. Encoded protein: CASSRTGSGNTIYF.

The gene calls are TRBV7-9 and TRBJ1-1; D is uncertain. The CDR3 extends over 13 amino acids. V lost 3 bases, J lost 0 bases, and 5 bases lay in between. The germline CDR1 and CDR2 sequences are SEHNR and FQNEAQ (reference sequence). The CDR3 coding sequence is TGTGCCAGCAGCTTGGTGTTGAACACTGAAGCTTTCTTT. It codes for CASSLVLNTEAFF. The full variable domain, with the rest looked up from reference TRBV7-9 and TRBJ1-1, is DTGVSQNPRHKITKRGQNVTFRCDPISEHNRLYWYRQTLGQGPEFLTYFQNEAQLEKSRLLSDRFSAERPKGSFSTLEIQRTEQGDSAMYLCASSLVLNTEAFFGQGTRLTVV.